This TCR beta chain was profiled in a study of OX40 agonist ivuxolimab in advanced cancers. Broadly, across the study: Ivuxolimab was an agonistic, fully human IgG2 monoclonal antibody directed against OX40 (CD134), a costimulatory receptor. Intravenous ivuxolimab was administered to patients every 2 weeks at six dose levels: 0.01, 0.1, 0.3, 1.5, 3 and 10 mg/kg. Among the approximately 54 dose-escalation patients, some 19 had hepatocellular carcinoma, some 15 melanoma, 9 renal cell carcinoma and 9 head and neck cancer. The dose-escalation cohort was 80% to 90% male with a mean age of around 64 years, ranging from roughly 23 to 90. Prior anti-PD-1, anti-PD-L1 or anti-CTLA-4 therapy was permitted, and 40% of dose-escalation patients had received checkpoint inhibitors. Partial responses occurred in three dose-escalation patients, of whom one had hepatocellular carcinoma and two had cutaneous melanoma. The purpose of peripheral TCRbeta sequencing was to test whether ivuxolimab changed TCR sequence diversity and led to clonal T-cell expansion. The monotherapy dose-escalation portion (N of about 47 patients) of the phase I ivuxolimab trial is reported in the paper. Findings and caveats that apply to the study as a whole: Partial responders in the 0.1-3.0 mg/kg groups had among the lowest normalized peripheral clonal expansion, especially among CD8+ T cells. After ivuxolimab, CD8+ T cells had more expanded clones than CD4+ T cells on average. Low levels of normalized T-cell clonal expansion were also seen in some patients who did not respond. Which antigens the clonally expanded peripheral T cells were specific for was not determined. At doses from 0.1 to 3.0 mg/kg, clonal expansion was seen in both CD4+ and CD8+ blood T cells between baseline and week 6.

Trimming removed 5 bases from V and 2 bases from J; the gene matches leave 7 bases unexplained. In the germline V gene, CDR1 corresponds to SGHAT and CDR2 to FQNNGV. Counted from cysteine to phenylalanine, this CDR3 has 15 amino acids. CDR3 DNA only is kept here, 45 bases in frame from base 1. The trial excluded patients who had a history of autoimmune disease or who were on systemic immunosuppression. Peripheral blood for TCR sequencing was collected from all dose cohorts at baseline, on cycle 4 day 1, and on cycle 7 day 1. The samples were taken from a phase I, first-in-human, multicenter, open-label dose-escalation trial of ivuxolimab. Adults with locally advanced or metastatic head and neck squamous cell, hepatocellular, melanoma or renal cell carcinoma were enrolled in the trial. Before TCR sequencing, CD4+ T cells and CD8+ T cells from peripheral blood were sorted into separate populations.

Genomic DNA was extracted from sorted cells for sequencing of the TCRbeta CDR3 region. TCRbeta CDR3 regions were sequenced using the immunoSEQ Assay. This immuneACCESS table, as held by TCRdb, lists in-frame sequences with V and J called but not all clones. Of the missing ones, under half trace to an unresolved V gene in checked studies; the others have no known cause. This sample has some 52,000 clones in its table, and approximately 94% of those were observed once. In total, the top ten clones hold 9% to 15% of the sample. For this clone: Its antigen is currently not known. No much larger clone exists at a distance of one base, and base qualities are not known.

The receptor's source is an adult with an advanced solid tumor such as melanoma, head and neck, liver or kidney cancer. Sequences were derived from CD4+ or CD8+ T cells sorted from blood, sampled in a trial of the OX40 agonist ivuxolimab. The sequence links TRBV11-2 to TRBJ2-3; TRBD1 matches 7 bases in the middle. At the DNA level, the sequence is TGTGCCAGCAGCGCTCACGGGACAGCCACAGATACGCAGTATTTT. This encodes CASSAHGTATDTQYF.